In this sample, the clone carrying this T cell receptor (beta chain) turned up many times. The data were obtained in a study of spatial heterogeneity in lung cancer. Looking at the study overall: Raw reads showed each unique TCR and UMI combination turning up more than ten times on average.

TCRdb re-called the 5' RACE reads with MiXCR, one entry per CDR3 protein. The data contain tens of thousands of distinct CDR3 sequences, under 25% of them seen just once; the ten biggest clones take up roughly 6.2%. The V gene's germline CDR1 is SGHVS and CDR2 FNYEAQ. Trimming cost V 1 base and J 2 bases; bases outside gene matches: 3. The CDR3 has 16 residues. The sample's time point: sample taken at primary tumor resection. Sequencing was performed on whole RNA extracted from tumor and nontumor lung tissue, or from frozen PBMC, and the material was left unsorted. The input for sequencing was PBMCs, taken at surgery. This sequence originates from a male donor with early-stage non-small cell lung cancer. The V gene is TRBV7-6, the J gene TRBJ2-2; 8 bases fit TRBD2. This chain's CDR3 is CASSLGLAPNTGELFF. Here the CDR3 DNA reads TGTGCCAGCAGCTTAGGACTAGCGCCCAACACCGGGGAGCTGTTTTTT.